This T cell receptor (beta chain) was captured by sequencing in a study of shared clonotypes between healthy human individuals (dated by TCRdb to the early 2020s). The study in broad terms: A few men and a couple of women, aged 18 to 49 years, made up the cohort. Libraries were prepared and TCR repertoires were sequenced by different laboratories using diverse techniques, in order to increase sequencing depth and limit assay-specific biases. To estimate repertoire size and how much clonotype sharing occurs between individuals, the study deeply sequenced the blood TCR repertoires of five or six healthy adults. For each donor, three plates each were used for CD4 naive and CD4 memory, two plates were used for CD8 naive, and one plate was used for CD8 memory. Per donor, leukapheresis produced somewhere between about 0.8 and 9 billion PBMCs.

CD8 naive samples were CD45RO-negative cells positively selected for CCR7, giving a CD45RA+CCR7+ population that excluded TemRA cells. Healthy HIV-negative adults with no recently reported acute infections or vaccinations were included as donors. Every donor was a Caucasian adult living in Nashville, Tennessee, USA. After blood collection by leukapheresis, PBMCs were isolated using Ficoll-Histopaque density gradient centrifugation and then cryopreserved in the vapor phase of liquid nitrogen. Analytical flow cytometry was used to check the purity and quantity of every magnetically sorted T cell population. Each sorted fraction had its genomic DNA isolated and then quantified by UV absorbance on a Nanodrop 2000c. The full study reports these points: Only blood was sampled, and tissue TCR repertoires likely differ from those in blood. Across several donors, roughly 5% of naive CD4, 3% to 4% of naive CD8, 2.3% of memory CD4, and approximately 0.4% of memory CD8 clonotypes were shared. Based on pairwise subsampling, the degree of clonotype sharing among donors was expected to be affected by sequencing depth. Because the study included only a small number of donors, the genetic and exposure-history diversity represented was limited. Naive subsets generally had larger estimated clonotype richness than memory subsets did. Higher generation probabilities were observed for clonotypes shared by all four sorted-subset donors than for non-shared clonotypes. Rarefaction of sorted-subset datasets indicated incomplete sequencing despite the large sequencing depth.

Using the deep immunoSEQ assay, multiplex PCR amplified TCR CDR3 regions from genomic DNA. For each cell subset, the extracted genomic DNA was distributed evenly across all wells of several immunoSEQ 96-well plates, and each plate served as one replicate. Each replicate PCR for sorted subsets received about 0.2 ug genomic DNA, equal to roughly 29,000 T cell genomes. The purified libraries were quantified using a Qubit 3.0 fluorometer, sized with a Bioanalyzer 2100, and then quantified again using the KAPA Library Quantification kit. Every immunoSEQ 96-well plate was sequenced on a dedicated single-read 150-cycle Illumina NextSeq 550 flow cell. Under the source paper's analysis protocol: Because the immunoSEQ output included only junctional sequences and no quality scores, the filtering could not be the same as the filtering used for full-length reads. Sequences were annotated with PyIR, a Python wrapper for IgBLAST v1.9, and V/J genes and CDR3 were assigned using IMGT germline references. Reads were filtered out if the reads had weak V/J assignments (E-value above 1e-6), no CDR3, stop codons, out-of-frame junctions, or ambiguous translated residues. V3J clonotypes were defined as sequences sharing the same inferred V gene, J gene, and CDR3 amino acid sequence. The percentage overlap between two repertoires was calculated by dividing the number of shared unique clonotypes by the size of the smaller repertoire. Repertoire richness was assessed with RTK rarefaction, the Chao1 estimator, and Recon v2.1 estimates of unobserved clonotypes. Generation probabilities for all TCRbeta clonotypes obtained by the gDNA method from a handful of donors were computed using OLGA. TCRdb stores this immuneACCESS table with in-frame sequences only. Part of the clones is absent; in the studies checked, under half of the shortfall reflects unresolved V genes, and no reason is known for the rest. V and J calls plus clone size are reproduced from that table; the DNA served to infer D and trimming. For this sample the table gives about 2.1 million clones, of which 93% were detected only once. Of the sample, about 1.7% is held by the ten largest clones.

A word on this clone: No antigen is known for it. Base-call qualities are not available, and no considerably larger clone is one nucleotide away.

The V and J ends are trimmed by 2 bases and 10 bases, leaving 18 bases between them. Per the germline V gene, SGHVS is the CDR1 and FQNEAQ is the CDR2. CDR3 length: 15 amino acids, cysteine to phenylalanine. Only the CDR3 DNA is retained, 45 bases long and in frame from the first base. Material for sequencing was naive CD8+ T cells from PBMCs. Taken with the paper, the label for cell subset or site translates to: CD45RA+CCR7+. The chain was built from TRBV7-8 and TRBJ2-1, with a tentative D gene TRBD2 over 5 matching bases. This TCR was sampled from a man aged 18 to 29 in good health. Some clones in this sample may be carry-over from other donors' samples. CDR3 loop: CASSLNSGGLGEQFF. DNA sequence: TGTGCCAGCAGCTTAAATTCTGGAGGTCTGGGGGAGCAGTTCTTC.